Listed below are T cell receptor beta chains from one sample, sequenced in a study of T cell repertoires in cytomegalovirus infection. Each CDR3 protein gets one entry after TCRdb re-called the reads with MiXCR. The table includes approximately 150,000 distinct CDR3 sequences, 5.5% to 7% detected once. The source material was PBMCs. These receptors originate from a human donor in good health (CMV status not recorded). Some clones in this sample may be carry-over from other donors' samples. Both conserved end residues are part of each CDR3. The D gene is left open where the match is weak. Size is stated for part of the rows, as once, few or many counts, or as a class when the clone is expanded.

size: .; V: TRBV19; D: TRBD1; J: TRBJ1-1; DNA: TGTGCCAGTAGGGACAGGGCCAACCAAAACACTGAAGCTTTCTTT; CDR3: CASRDRANQNTEAFF
size: many; V: TRBV20-1; D: .; J: TRBJ2-5; DNA: TGCAGTGCTAGAGCGGGGCTGGAGACCCAGTACTTC; CDR3: CSARAGLETQYF
size: many; V: TRBV6-2/TRBV6-3; D: .; J: TRBJ2-5; DNA: TGTGCCAGCACCCTCGGAAGGGGCAAGACCCAGTACTTC; CDR3: CASTLGRGKTQYF
size: many; V: TRBV5-6; D: .; J: TRBJ1-2; DNA: TGTGCCAGCAGTAAGGGGAAAAGTCAACGTGGCTACACCTTC; CDR3: CASSKGKSQRGYTF
size: few; V: TRBV18; D: TRBD1; J: TRBJ2-3; DNA: TGTGCCAGCTCCCCAAACAGGGGTAGCACAGATACGCAGTATTTT; CDR3: CASSPNRGSTDTQYF
size: .; V: TRBV7-3; D: TRBD2; J: TRBJ2-5; DNA: TGTGCCAGCAGCTTAAGGAGGGCGGGGGACCGCCAAGAGACCCAGTACTTC; CDR3: CASSLRRAGDRQETQYF
size: many; V: TRBV7-2; D: .; J: TRBJ2-7; DNA: TGTGCCAGCAGCTTATCCCGCGCAGGGCTCTCCTACGAGCAGTACTTC; CDR3: CASSLSRAGLSYEQYF
size: many; V: TRBV7-2; D: .; J: TRBJ2-2; DNA: TGTGCCAGCAGCCCCCCCTCAGGGATCATTACCGGGGAGCTGTTTTTT; CDR3: CASSPPSGIITGELFF
size: few; V: TRBV9; D: .; J: TRBJ2-5; DNA: TGTGCCAGCAGCGTAGATAGAGGAGAGGTGGCCCACCAAGAGACCCAGTACTTC; CDR3: CASSVDRGEVAHQETQYF
size: many; V: TRBV6-5; D: .; J: TRBJ2-7; DNA: TGTGCCAGCAGAATTACAGCCTTATCCTACGAGCAGTACTTC; CDR3: CASRITALSYEQYF
size: .; V: TRBV29-1; D: .; J: TRBJ1-1; DNA: TGCAGCGTTGGTTGGGGGTACACTGAAGCTTTCTTT; CDR3: CSVGWGYTEAFF
size: many; V: TRBV6-1; D: TRBD2; J: TRBJ2-1; DNA: TGTGCCAGCAGTTCGACTAGCGGGGGGGCCTATGAGCAGTTCTTC; CDR3: CASSSTSGGAYEQFF
size: many; V: TRBV7-2; D: TRBD1; J: TRBJ2-5; DNA: TGTGCCAGCAGCTTAGGGGGGACAGACCAAAAGACCCAGTACTTC; CDR3: CASSLGGTDQKTQYF
size: many; V: TRBV15; D: .; J: TRBJ2-7; DNA: TGTGCCACCAGCAGAGATTCCGAGACCGTCTACGAGCAGTACTTC; CDR3: CATSRDSETVYEQYF
size: many; V: TRBV7-2; D: TRBD1; J: TRBJ2-3; DNA: TGTGCCAGCAGCGGGACAGGGGATACGCAGTATTTT; CDR3: CASSGTGDTQYF
size: many; V: TRBV7-2; D: TRBD1; J: TRBJ1-1; DNA: TGTGCCAGCAGCTTATCCCATCGGACAGGCGGTACTGAAGCTTTCTTT; CDR3: CASSLSHRTGGTEAFF
size: few; V: TRBV15; D: TRBD1; J: TRBJ2-1; DNA: TGTGCCACGAAGGGGGACAGGGTGACCAATGAGCAGTTCTTC; CDR3: CATKGDRVTNEQFF
size: many; V: TRBV6-2/TRBV6-3; D: TRBD2; J: TRBJ2-7; DNA: TGTGCCAGCAGTTACTCCCAGGGTCAAGCGACTAGCGGGCGGTTCTACGAGCAGTACTTC; CDR3: CASSYSQGQATSGRFYEQYF
size: many; V: TRBV12-3/TRBV12-4; D: .; J: TRBJ1-3; DNA: TGTGCCAGCCGCGACAGCAAATCTGGAAACACCATATATTTT; CDR3: CASRDSKSGNTIYF
size: many; V: TRBV7-2; D: .; J: TRBJ2-1; DNA: TGTGCCAGCAGCTTAGTTGGCAGCTTCACCTACAATGAGCAGTTCTTC; CDR3: CASSLVGSFTYNEQFF
size: few; V: TRBV20-1; D: .; J: TRBJ2-5; DNA: TGCAGTGCTCCGAGCGTGGTGGCAGGCCTCCAAGAGACCCAGTACTTC; CDR3: CSAPSVVAGLQETQYF
size: many; V: TRBV7-8; D: TRBD1; J: TRBJ1-1; DNA: TGTGCCAGCAGCTTAGCGGACCACAGGGGCCGAGCTTTCTTT; CDR3: CASSLADHRGRAFF
size: .; V: TRBV5-6; D: .; J: TRBJ2-7; DNA: TGTGCCAGCAGCTTGCTCAATTTGGGGTTAAGCGACGAGCAGTACTTC; CDR3: CASSLLNLGLSDEQYF
size: .; V: TRBV6-2/TRBV6-3; D: .; J: TRBJ1-1; DNA: TGTGCCAGCAGTGAATTGCGAGCCCCAGCTTTCTTT; CDR3: CASSELRAPAFF
size: few; V: TRBV20-1; D: .; J: TRBJ2-1; DNA: TGCAGTGCCCCCAGAGGCCACAATGAGCAGTTCTTC; CDR3: CSAPRGHNEQFF
size: .; V: TRBV6-2/TRBV6-3; D: TRBD2; J: TRBJ2-2; DNA: TGTGCCAGCAGCCGCCTACTAGCGGGGGGGAAGGACACCGGGGAGCTGTTTTTT; CDR3: CASSRLLAGGKDTGELFF
size: many; V: TRBV7-2; D: .; J: TRBJ1-5; DNA: TGTGCCAGCAGCCCGACAGGTGACCGAGTCAATCAGCCCCAGCATTTT; CDR3: CASSPTGDRVNQPQHF
size: .; V: TRBV9; D: .; J: TRBJ2-7; DNA: TGTGCCAGCAGCGTAGGGTCCGGTTTGTACGAGCAGTACTTC; CDR3: CASSVGSGLYEQYF
size: .; V: TRBV7-2; D: .; J: TRBJ2-1; DNA: TGTGCCAGCAGCGCCGACCCGGGGCCCTACAATGAGCAGTTCTTC; CDR3: CASSADPGPYNEQFF
size: few; V: TRBV7-3; D: TRBD2; J: TRBJ2-3; DNA: TGTGCCAGCAGTTCTACTAGCGTAGATACGCAGTATTTT; CDR3: CASSSTSVDTQYF
size: many; V: TRBV24-1; D: .; J: TRBJ2-5; DNA: TGTGCCACCAGTGATCATCCCCAGAGGGGCCGGGAGACCCAGTACTTC; CDR3: CATSDHPQRGRETQYF
size: many; V: TRBV7-8; D: .; J: TRBJ1-1; DNA: TGTGCCAGCAGCGTCCAGAACACTGAAGCTTTCTTT; CDR3: CASSVQNTEAFF
size: many; V: TRBV7-2; D: TRBD2; J: TRBJ2-1; DNA: TGTGCCAGCGGGGGGGCGGCGGGGGGGGCAAGTGAGCAGTTCTTC; CDR3: CASGGAAGGASEQFF
size: .; V: TRBV27; D: .; J: TRBJ1-5; DNA: TGTGCCAGCAGCTACTCCTTATTTCAGCCCCAGCATTTT; CDR3: CASSYSLFQPQHF
size: many; V: TRBV14; D: .; J: TRBJ1-3; DNA: TGTGCCAGCAGCCAAGATCTTTTGGGGAACCCCATATATTTT; CDR3: CASSQDLLGNPIYF
size: many; V: TRBV28; D: .; J: TRBJ2-1; DNA: TGTGCCAGCAGTTTAGTGGGGGGATTCAATGAGCAGTTCTTC; CDR3: CASSLVGGFNEQFF
size: few; V: TRBV25-1; D: TRBD2; J: TRBJ2-4; DNA: TGTGCCAGCAGGGGACTAGCTGTAAACATTCAGTACTTC; CDR3: CASRGLAVNIQYF
size: many; V: TRBV7-2; D: TRBD1; J: TRBJ1-1; DNA: TGTGCCAGCAGCTTAGCTTTGACAGGGGGTACTGAAGCTTTCTTT; CDR3: CASSLALTGGTEAFF
size: many; V: TRBV7-3; D: .; J: TRBJ1-1; DNA: TGTGCCAGCAGACCCTCCGGGATAAACACTGAAGCTTTCTTT; CDR3: CASRPSGINTEAFF
size: many; V: TRBV20-1; D: .; J: TRBJ2-1; DNA: TGCAGTGCTCCGGGGGATTCGGGGGACAATGAGCAGTTCTTC; CDR3: CSAPGDSGDNEQFF